This entry is about one T cell receptor (beta chain). A much larger clone differs from this one at a single base, so this may be a read error. These data originate in a study of identical twins. CDR1 and CDR2 from the germline V gene are LGHNA and YNFKEQ. CDR3 length: 18 residues. TCRdb ran MiXCR on the 5' RACE reads and lists one entry per CDR3 protein. The top ten clones hold around 0.98% of a sample with some 660,000 distinct CDR3 sequences, under 9% of them seen once. These data are also associated with another study on yellow fever vaccine responses in identical twins.

The receptor comes from a woman between 18 and 30 years old in good health. The gene calls are TRBV4-2 and TRBJ2-3; 9 positions match TRBD1. Material for sequencing was PBMCs. The CDR3 region is CASSQEAAGTGYTDMQYF. CDR3 DNA: TGTGCCAGCAGCCAAGAGGCCGCCGGGACAGGGTACACAGATATGCAGTATTTT.